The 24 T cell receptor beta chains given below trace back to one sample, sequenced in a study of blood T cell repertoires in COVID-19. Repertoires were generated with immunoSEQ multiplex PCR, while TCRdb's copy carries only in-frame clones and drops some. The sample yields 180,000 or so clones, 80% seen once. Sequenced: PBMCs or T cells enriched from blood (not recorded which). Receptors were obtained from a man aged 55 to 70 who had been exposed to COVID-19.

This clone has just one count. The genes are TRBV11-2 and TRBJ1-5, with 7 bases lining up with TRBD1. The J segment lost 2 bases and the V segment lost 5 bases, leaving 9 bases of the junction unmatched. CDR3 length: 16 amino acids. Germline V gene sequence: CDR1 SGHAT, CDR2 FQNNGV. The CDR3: CASSVSGGRGNQPQHF. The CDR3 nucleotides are TGTGCCAGCAGCGTGTCAGGGGGAAGAGGCAATCAGCCCCAGCATTTT.

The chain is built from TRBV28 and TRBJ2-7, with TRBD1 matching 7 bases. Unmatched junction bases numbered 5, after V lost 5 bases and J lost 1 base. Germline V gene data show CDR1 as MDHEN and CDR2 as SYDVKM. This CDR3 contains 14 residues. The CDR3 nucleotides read TGTGCCAGCAGTCCGGGACAGAGATCCTACGAGCAGTACTTC. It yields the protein CASSPGQRSYEQYF.

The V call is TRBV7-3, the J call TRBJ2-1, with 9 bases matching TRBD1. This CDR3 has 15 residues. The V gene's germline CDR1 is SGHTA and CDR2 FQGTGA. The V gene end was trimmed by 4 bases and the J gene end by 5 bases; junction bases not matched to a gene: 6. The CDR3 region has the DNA TGTGCCAGCAGCTCTTCCGGACAGGGGAACAATGAGCAGTTCTTC. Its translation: CASSSSGQGNNEQFF.

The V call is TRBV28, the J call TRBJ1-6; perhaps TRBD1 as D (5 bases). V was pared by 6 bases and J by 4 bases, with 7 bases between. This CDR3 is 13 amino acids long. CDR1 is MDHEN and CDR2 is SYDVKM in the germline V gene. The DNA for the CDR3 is TGTGCCAGCAGCTCAGGGTATAATTCACCCCTCCACTTT. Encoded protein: CASSSGYNSPLHF.

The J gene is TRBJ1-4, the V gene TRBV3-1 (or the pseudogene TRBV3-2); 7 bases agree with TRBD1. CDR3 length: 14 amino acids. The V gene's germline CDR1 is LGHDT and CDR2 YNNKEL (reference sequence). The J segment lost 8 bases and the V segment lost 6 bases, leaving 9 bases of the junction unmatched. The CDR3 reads CASRSRGLEEKLFF. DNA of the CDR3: TGTGCCAGCAGATCGAGGGGGCTGGAGGAAAAACTGTTTTTT.

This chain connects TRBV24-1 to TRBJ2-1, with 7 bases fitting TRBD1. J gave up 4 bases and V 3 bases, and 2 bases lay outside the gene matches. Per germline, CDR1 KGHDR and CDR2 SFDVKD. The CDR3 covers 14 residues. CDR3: CATSDGTAYNEQFF. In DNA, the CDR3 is TGTGCCACCAGTGATGGGACAGCTTACAATGAGCAGTTCTTC.

The CDR3 sequence: CSVELGADEAFF. In nucleotides, the CDR3 is TGCAGCGTTGAACTGGGGGCGGATGAAGCTTTCTTT. The chain has TRBV29-1 and TRBJ1-1; D may be TRBD1 (6 bases). The CDR3 covers 12 residues. V lost 2 bases to trimming and J lost 7 bases, with 11 bases between them. Germline values: CDR1 SQVTM, CDR2 ANQGSEA.

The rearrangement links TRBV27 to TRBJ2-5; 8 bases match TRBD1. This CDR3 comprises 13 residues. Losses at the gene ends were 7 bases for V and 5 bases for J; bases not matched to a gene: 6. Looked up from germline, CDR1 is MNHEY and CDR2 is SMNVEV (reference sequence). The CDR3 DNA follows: TGTGCCAGCACCAGGACAGGGTCCGAGACCCAGTACTTC. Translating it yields CASTRTGSETQYF.

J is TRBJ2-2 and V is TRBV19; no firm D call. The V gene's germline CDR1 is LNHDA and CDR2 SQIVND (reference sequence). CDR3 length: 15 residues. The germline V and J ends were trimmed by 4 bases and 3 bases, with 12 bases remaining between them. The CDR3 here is CASSRAPTDTGELFF. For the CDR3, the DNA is TGTGCCAGTAGTAGGGCGCCAACCGACACCGGGGAGCTGTTTTTT. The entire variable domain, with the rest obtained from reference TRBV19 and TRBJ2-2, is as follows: DGGITQSPKYLFRKEGQNVTLSCEQNLNHDAMYWYRQDPGQGLRLIYYSQIVNDFQKGDIAEGYSVSREKKESFPLTVTSAQKNPTAFYLCASSRAPTDTGELFFGEGSRLTVL.

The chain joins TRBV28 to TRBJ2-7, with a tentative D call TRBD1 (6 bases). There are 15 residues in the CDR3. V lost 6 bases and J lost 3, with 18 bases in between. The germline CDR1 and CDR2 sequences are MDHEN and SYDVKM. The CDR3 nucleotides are TGTGCCAGCAGCCCCCAGGGGACCGGGGTCTACGAGCAGTACTTC. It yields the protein CASSPQGTGVYEQYF. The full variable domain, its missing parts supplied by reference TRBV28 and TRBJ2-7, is DVKVTQSSRYLVKRTGEKVFLECVQDMDHENMFWYRQDPGLGLRLIYFSYDVKMKEKGDIPEGYSVSREKKERFSLILESASTNQTSMYLCASSPQGTGVYEQYFGPGTRLTVT.

The CDR3 loop reads CAWIPGGGTLHF. The CDR3 nucleotides are TGTGCCTGGATCCCAGGCGGGGGGACCCTCCACTTT. The chain employs TRBV30 and TRBJ1-6, with D perhaps TRBD1 (5 bases). Between the trimmed V and J ends, which lost 4 bases and 14 bases, there was a span of 15 bases. The CDR3 loop spans 12 amino acids. CDR1 GTSNPN and CDR2 SVGIG come from the germline V gene (reference sequence).

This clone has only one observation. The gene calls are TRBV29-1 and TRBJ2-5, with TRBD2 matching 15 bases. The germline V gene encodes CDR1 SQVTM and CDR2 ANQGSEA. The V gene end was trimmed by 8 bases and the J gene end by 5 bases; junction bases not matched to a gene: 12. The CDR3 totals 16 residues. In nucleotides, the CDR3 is TGCAGCCACTGGACTAGCGGGAGGGCCTTTGGGGAGACCCAGTACTTC. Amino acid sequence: CSHWTSGRAFGETQYF.

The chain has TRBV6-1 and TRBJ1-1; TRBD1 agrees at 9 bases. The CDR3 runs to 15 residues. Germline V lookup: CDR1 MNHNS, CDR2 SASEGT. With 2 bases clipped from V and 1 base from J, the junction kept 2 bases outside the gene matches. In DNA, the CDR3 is TGTGCCAGCAGTGAAAGGACAGGGGCGAACACTGAAGCTTTCTTT. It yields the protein CASSERTGANTEAFF.

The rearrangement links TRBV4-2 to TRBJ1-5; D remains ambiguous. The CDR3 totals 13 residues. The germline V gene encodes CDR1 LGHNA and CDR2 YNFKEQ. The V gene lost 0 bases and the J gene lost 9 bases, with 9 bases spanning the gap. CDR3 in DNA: TGTGCCAGCAGCCAAGATCGAGGAGGGCCCCAGCATTTT. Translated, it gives CASSQDRGGPQHF.

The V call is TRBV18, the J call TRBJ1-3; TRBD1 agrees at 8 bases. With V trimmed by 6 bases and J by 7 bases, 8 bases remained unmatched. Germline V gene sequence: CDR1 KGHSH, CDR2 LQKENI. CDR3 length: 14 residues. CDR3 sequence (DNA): TGTGCCAGCTCCGATGGACAGGGCTGGAACACCATATATTTT. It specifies CASSDGQGWNTIYF. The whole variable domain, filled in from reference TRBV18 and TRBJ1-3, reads NAGVMQNPRHLVRRRGQEARLRCSPMKGHSHVYWYRQLPEEGLKFMVYLQKENIIDESGMPKERFSAEFPKEGPSILRIQQVVRGDSAAYFCASSDGQGWNTIYFGEGSWLTVV.

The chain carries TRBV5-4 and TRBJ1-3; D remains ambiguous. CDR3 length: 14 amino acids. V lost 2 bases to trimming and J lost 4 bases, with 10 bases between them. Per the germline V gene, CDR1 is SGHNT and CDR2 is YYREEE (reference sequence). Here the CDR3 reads CASSFGARGNTIYF. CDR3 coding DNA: TGTGCCAGCAGCTTCGGTGCGCGGGGAAACACCATATATTTT.

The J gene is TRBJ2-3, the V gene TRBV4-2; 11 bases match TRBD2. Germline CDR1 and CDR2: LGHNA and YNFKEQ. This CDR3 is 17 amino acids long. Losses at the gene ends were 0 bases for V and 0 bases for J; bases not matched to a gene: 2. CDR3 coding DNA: TGTGCCAGCAGCCAAGATCTAGCGGGAGGTAGCACAGATACGCAGTATTTT. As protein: CASSQDLAGGSTDTQYF.

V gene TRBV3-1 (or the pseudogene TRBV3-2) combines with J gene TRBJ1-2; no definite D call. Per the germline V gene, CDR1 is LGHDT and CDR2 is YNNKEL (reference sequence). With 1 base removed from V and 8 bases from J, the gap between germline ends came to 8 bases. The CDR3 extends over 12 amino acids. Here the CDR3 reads CASSQGTYGYTF. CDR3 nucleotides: TGTGCCAGCAGCCAAGGTACATACGGCTACACCTTC.

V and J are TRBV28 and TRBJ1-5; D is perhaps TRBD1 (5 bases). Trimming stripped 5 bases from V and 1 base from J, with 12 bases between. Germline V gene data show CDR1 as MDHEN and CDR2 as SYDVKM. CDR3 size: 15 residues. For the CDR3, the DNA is TGTGCCAGCAGTGTGGACAATGGGAGCAATCAGCCCCAGCATTTT. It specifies CASSVDNGSNQPQHF.

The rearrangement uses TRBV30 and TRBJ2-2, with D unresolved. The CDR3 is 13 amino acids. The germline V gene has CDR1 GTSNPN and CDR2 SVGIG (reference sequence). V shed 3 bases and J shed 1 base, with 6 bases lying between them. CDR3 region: CAWRQQNTGELFF. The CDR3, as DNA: TGTGCCTGGAGGCAACAGAACACCGGGGAGCTGTTTTTT.

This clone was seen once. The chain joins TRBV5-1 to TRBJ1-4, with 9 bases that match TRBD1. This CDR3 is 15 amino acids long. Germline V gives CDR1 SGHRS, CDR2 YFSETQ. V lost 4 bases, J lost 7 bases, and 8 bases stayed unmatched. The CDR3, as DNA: TGCGCCAGCAGCGCTACCGGGACAGGGAGTGAAAAACTGTTTTTT. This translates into CASSATGTGSEKLFF.

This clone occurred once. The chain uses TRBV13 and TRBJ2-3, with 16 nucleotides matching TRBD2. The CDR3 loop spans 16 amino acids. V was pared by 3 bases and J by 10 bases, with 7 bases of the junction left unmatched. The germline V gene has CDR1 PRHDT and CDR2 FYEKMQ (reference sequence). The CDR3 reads CASSFRGLAGGGAQYF. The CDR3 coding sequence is TGTGCCAGCAGCTTCCGGGGACTAGCGGGAGGGGGCGCGCAGTATTTT.

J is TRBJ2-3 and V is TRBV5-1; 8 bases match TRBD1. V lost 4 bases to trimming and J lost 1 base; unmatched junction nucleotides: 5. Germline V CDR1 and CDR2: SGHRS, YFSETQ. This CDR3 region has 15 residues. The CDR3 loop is CASSPRQGRTDTQYF. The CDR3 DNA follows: TGCGCCAGCAGCCCGAGACAGGGGCGCACAGATACGCAGTATTTT.

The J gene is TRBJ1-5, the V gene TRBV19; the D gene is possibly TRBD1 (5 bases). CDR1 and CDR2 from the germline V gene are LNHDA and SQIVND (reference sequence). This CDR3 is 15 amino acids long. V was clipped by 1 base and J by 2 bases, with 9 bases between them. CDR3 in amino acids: CASSIGTRGNQPQHF. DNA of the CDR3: TGTGCCAGTAGTATAGGGACCAGGGGCAATCAGCCCCAGCATTTT.